This entry is about one T cell receptor beta chain. Its antigen is not identified. Clones were sequenced by immunoSEQ multiplex PCR, and TCRdb holds only the in-frame ones, with some missing. The table has approximately 180,000 clones, about 87% seen once. The data were obtained in a study of T cell responses to AZD1222 COVID-19 vaccine. Overall study findings and caveats: After two AZD1222 doses, spike-specific TCR breadth and depth rose versus day 0. Of spike-specific TCRs, nearly half reportedly target regions left unmutated in variants.

The TCR sequence derives from an adult in good health. The specimen was peripheral blood, collected on day 0 of AZD1222 vaccination.

For the CDR3, the DNA is TGTGCCTGGAGTGTAAAAAGGAGGGTATGGGATCAGCCCCAGCATTTT. It specifies CAWSVKRRVWDQPQHF. This chain connects TRBV30 to TRBJ1-5; D gene ambiguous. The CDR3 contains 16 residues. The V gene lost 0 bases and the J gene lost 5 bases, with 17 bases spanning the gap. Germline CDR1 GTSNPN, CDR2 SVGIG (reference sequence).